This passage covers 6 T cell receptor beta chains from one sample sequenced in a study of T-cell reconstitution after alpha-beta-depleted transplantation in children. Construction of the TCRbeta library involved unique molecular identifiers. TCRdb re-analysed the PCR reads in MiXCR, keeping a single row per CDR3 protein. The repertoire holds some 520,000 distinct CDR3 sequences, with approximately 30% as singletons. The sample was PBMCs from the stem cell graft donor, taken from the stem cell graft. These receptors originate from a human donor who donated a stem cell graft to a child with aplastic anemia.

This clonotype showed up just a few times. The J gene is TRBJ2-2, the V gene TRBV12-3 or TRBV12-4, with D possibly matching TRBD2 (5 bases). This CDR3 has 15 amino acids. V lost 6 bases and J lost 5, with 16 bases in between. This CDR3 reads CASSRSDPGTGELFF. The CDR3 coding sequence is TGTGCCAGCAGCCGCTCGGACCCGGGGACCGGGGAGCTGTTTTTT.

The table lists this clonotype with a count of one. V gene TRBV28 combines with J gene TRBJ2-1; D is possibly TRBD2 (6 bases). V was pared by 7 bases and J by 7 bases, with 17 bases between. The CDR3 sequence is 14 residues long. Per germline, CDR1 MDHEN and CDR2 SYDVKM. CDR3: CASTPGGRWNEQFF. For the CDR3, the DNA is TGTGCCAGCACCCCTGGGGGGAGGTGGAATGAGCAGTTCTTC.

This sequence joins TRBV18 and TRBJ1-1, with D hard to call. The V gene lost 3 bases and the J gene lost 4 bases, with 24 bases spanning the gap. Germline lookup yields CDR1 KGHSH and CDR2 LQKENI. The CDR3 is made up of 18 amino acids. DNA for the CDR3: TGTGCCAGCTCACCTCCCAGAGGGCAAGGATTCGGGAGCACTGAAGCTTTCTTT. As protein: CASSPPRGQGFGSTEAFF.

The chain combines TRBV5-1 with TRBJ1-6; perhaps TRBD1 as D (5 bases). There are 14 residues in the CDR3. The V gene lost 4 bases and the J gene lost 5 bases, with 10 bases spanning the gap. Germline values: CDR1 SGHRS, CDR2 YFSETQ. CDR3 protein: CASSRDRNNSPLHF. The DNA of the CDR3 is TGCGCCAGCAGCCGAGACAGAAATAATTCACCCCTCCACTTT.

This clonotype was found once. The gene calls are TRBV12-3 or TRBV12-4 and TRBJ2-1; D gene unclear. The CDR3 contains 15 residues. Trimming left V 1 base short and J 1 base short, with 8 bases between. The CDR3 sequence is CASSLEGRSYNEQFF. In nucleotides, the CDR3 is TGTGCCAGCAGTTTAGAGGGAAGGTCCTACAATGAGCAGTTCTTC.

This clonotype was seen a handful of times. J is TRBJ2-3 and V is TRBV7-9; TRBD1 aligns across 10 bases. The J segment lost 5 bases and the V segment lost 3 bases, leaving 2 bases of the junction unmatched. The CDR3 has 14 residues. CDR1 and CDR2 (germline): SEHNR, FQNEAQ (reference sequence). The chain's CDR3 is CASSFGTGVDTQYF. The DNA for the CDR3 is TGTGCCAGCAGCTTTGGGACAGGGGTAGATACGCAGTATTTT.